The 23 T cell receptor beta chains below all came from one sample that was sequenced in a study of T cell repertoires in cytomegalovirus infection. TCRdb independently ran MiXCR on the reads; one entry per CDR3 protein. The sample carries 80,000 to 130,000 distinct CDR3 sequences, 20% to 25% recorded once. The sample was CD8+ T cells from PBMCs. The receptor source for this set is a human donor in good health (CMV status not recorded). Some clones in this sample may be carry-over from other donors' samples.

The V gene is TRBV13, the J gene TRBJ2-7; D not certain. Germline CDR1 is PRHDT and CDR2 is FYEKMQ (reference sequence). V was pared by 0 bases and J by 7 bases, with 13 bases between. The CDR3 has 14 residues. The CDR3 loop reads CASSLGGKIEEQYF. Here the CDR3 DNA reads TGTGCCAGCAGCTTAGGTGGGAAGATCGAAGAGCAGTACTTC.

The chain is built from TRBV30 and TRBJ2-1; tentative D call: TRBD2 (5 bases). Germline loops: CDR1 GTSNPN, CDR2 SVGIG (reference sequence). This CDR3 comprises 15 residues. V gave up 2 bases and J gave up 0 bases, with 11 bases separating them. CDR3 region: CAWSWGGGSYNEQFF. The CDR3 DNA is TGTGCCTGGAGTTGGGGTGGAGGCTCCTACAATGAGCAGTTCTTC.

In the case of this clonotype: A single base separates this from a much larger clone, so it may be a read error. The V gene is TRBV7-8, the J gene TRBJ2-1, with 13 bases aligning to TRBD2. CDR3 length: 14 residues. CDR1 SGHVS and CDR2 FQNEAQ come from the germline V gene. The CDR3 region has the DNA TGTGCCAGCAGCGTGGGGACTAGCGGGGTGGAGCAGTTGTTC. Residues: CASSVGTSGVEQLF.

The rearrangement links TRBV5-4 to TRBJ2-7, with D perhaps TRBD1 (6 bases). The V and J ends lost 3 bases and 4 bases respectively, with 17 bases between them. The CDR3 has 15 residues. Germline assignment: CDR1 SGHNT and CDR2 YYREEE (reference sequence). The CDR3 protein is CASSSDRSGLYEQYF. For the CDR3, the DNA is TGTGCCAGCAGCTCGGACAGATCGGGGTTGTACGAGCAGTACTTC.

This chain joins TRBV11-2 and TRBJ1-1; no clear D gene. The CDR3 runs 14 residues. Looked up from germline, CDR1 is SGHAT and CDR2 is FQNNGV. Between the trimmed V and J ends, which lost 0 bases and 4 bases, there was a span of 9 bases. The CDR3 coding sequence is TGTGCCAGCAGCTTAGAGCTGGGTTTCACTGAAGCTTTCTTT. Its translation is CASSLELGFTEAFF.

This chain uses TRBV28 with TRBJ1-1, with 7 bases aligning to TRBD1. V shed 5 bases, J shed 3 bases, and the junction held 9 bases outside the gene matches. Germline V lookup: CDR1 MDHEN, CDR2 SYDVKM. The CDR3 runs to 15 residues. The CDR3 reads CASSERQGGDTEAFF. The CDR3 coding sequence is TGTGCCAGCAGTGAAAGACAGGGAGGTGACACTGAAGCTTTCTTT. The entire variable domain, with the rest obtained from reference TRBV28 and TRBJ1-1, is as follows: DVKVTQSSRYLVKRTGEKVFLECVQDMDHENMFWYRQDPGLGLRLIYFSYDVKMKEKGDIPEGYSVSREKKERFSLILESASTNQTSMYLCASSERQGGDTEAFFGQGTRLTVV.

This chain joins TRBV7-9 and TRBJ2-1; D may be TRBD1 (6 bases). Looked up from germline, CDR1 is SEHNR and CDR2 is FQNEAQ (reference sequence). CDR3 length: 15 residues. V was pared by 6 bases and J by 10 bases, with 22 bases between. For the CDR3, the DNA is TGTGCCAGCAGGCAGGGGAGTCGGCCATATGCAGAGCAGTTCTTC. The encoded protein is CASRQGSRPYAEQFF.

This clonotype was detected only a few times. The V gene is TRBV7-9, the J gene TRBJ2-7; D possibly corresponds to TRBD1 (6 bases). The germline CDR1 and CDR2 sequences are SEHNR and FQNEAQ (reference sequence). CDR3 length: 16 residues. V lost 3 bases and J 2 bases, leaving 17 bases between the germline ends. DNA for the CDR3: TGTGCCAGCAGCTTCCTGGGGCAGGGGCTCGCCTACGAGCAGTACTTC. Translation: CASSFLGQGLAYEQYF.

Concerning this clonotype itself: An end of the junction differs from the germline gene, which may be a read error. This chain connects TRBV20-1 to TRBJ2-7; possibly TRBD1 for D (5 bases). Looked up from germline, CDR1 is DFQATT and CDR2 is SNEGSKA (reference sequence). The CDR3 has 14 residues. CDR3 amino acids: CSVRDLTGSHEQYF. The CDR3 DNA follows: TGCAGTGTTAGAGATCTAACAGGATCCCACGAGCAGTACTTC.

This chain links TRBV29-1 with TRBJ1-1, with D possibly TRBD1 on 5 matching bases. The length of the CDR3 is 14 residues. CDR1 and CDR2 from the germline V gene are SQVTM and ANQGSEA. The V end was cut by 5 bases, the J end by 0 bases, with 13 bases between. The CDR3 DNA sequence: TGCAGCGTTCTCTCAGGGACCCTGAACACTGAAGCTTTCTTT. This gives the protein CSVLSGTLNTEAFF.

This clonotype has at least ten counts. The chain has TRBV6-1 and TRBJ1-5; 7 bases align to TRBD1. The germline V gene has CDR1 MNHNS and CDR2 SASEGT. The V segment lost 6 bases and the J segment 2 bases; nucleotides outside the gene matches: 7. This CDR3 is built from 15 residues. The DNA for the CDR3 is TGTGCCAGCAGCAGTGGACAGGTTGGCAATCAGCCCCAGCATTTT. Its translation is CASSSGQVGNQPQHF.

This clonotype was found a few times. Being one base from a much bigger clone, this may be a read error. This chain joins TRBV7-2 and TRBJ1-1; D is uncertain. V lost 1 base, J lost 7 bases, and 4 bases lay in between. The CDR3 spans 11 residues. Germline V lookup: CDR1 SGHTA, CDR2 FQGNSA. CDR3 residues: CASSLGIEAFF. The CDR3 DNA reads TGTGCCAGCAGCTTAGGGATTGAAGCTTTCTTT.

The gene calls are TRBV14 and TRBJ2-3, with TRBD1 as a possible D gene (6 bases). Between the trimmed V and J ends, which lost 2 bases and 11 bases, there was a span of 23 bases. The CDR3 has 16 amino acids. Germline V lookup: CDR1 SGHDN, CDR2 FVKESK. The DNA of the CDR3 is TGTGCCAGCAGCCAAATACAGGGTCTGTCTTTGGATGGGCAGTATTTT. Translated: CASSQIQGLSLDGQYF.

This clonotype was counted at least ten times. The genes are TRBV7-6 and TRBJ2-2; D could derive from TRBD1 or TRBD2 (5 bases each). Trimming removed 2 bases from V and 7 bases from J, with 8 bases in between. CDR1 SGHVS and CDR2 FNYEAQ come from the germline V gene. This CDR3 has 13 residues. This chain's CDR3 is CASSLLGDGELFF. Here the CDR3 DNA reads TGTGCCAGCAGCTTATTGGGGGACGGGGAGCTGTTTTTT.

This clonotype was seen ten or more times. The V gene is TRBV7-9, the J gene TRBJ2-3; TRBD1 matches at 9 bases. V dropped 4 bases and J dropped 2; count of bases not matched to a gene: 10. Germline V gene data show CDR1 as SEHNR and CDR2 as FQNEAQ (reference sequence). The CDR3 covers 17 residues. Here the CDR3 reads CASSYPRTGVDTDTQYF. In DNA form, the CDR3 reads TGTGCCAGCAGCTACCCAAGGACAGGGGTTGACACAGATACGCAGTATTTT.

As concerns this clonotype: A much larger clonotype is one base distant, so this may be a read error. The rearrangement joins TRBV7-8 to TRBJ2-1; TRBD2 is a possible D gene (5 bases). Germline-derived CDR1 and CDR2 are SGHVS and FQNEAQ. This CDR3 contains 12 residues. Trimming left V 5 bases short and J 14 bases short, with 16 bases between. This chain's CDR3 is CASSASGGWEFF. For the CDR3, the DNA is TGTGCCAGCAGCGCAAGCGGAGGTTGGGAGTTCTTC.

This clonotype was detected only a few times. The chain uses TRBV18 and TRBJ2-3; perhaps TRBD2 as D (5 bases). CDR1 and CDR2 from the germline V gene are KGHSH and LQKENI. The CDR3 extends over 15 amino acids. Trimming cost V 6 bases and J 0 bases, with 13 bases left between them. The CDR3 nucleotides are TGTGCCAGCTCGTCACCGGAGGAAAGCACAGATACGCAGTATTTT. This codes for CASSSPEESTDTQYF.

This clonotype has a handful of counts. CDR3 in amino acids: CAWSGFPNTEAFF. CDR3 coding DNA: TGTGCCTGGAGTGGATTCCCGAACACTGAAGCTTTCTTT. The chain combines TRBV30 with TRBJ1-1, with D unclear. The CDR3 is 13 amino acids. Deletions cut 1 base from V and 1 base from J, with 7 bases between. The germline gives CDR1 GTSNPN, CDR2 SVGIG (reference sequence).

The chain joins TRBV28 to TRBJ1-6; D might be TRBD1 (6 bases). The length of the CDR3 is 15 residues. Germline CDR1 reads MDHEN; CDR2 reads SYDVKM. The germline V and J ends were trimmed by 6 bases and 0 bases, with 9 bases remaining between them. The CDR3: CASSMDSSYNSPLHF. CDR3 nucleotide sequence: TGTGCCAGCAGCATGGACAGCTCCTATAATTCACCCCTCCACTTT.

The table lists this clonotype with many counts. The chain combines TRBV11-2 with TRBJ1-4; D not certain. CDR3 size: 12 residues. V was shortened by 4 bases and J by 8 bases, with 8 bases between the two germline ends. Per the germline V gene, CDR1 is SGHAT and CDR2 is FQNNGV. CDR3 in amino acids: CASSSGAEKLFF. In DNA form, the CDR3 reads TGTGCCAGCAGCTCAGGTGCAGAAAAACTGTTTTTT.

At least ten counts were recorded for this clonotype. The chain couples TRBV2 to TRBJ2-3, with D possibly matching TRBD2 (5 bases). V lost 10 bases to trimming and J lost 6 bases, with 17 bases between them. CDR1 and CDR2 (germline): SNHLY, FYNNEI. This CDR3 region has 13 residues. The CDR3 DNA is TGTGCCACCTTCTCCCTTCGCGGGGATACGCAGTATTTT. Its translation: CATFSLRGDTQYF.

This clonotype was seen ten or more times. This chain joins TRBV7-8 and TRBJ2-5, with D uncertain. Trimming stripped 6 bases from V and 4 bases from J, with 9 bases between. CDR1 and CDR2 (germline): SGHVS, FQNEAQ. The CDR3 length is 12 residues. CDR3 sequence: CASSILSETQYF. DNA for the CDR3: TGTGCCAGCAGTATCCTCTCAGAGACCCAGTACTTC.

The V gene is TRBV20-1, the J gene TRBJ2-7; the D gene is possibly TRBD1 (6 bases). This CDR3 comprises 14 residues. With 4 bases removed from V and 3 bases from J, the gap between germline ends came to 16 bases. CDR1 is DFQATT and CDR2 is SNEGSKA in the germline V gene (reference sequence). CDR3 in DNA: TGCAGTGCTACACTCAGGGGAGAGGACTACGAGCAGTACTTC. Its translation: CSATLRGEDYEQYF.